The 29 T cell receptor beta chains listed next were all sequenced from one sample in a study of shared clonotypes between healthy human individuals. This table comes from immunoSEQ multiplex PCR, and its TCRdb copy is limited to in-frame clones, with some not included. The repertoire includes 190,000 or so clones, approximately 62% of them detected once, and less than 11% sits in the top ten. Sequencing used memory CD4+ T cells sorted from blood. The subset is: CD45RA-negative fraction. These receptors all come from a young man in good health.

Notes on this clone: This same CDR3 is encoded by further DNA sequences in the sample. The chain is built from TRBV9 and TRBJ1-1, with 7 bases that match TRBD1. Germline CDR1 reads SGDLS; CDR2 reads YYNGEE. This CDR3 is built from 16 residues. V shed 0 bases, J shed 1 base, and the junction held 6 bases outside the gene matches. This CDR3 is CASSVGAGGKNTEAFF. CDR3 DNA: TGTGCCAGCAGCGTAGGGGCAGGGGGTAAGAACACTGAAGCTTTCTTT.

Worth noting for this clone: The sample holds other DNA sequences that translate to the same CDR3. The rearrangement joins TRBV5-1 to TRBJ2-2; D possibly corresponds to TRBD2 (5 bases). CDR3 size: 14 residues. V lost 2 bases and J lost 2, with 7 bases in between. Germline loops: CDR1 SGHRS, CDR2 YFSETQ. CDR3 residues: CASSFSGNTGELFF. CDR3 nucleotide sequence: TGCGCCAGCAGCTTTTCGGGAAACACCGGGGAGCTGTTTTTT.

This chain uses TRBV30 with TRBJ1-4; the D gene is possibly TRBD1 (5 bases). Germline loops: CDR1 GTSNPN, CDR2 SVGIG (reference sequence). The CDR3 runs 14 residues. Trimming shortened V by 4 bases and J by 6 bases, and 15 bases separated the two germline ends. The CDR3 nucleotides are TGTGCCTGGAAGGGTCGGCAGGGAGATGAAAAACTGTTTTTT. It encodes CAWKGRQGDEKLFF.

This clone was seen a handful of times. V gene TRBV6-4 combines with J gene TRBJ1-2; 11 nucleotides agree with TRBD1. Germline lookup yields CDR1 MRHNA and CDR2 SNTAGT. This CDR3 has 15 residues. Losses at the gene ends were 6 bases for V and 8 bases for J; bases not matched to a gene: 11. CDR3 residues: CASSPTGQGAWGYTF. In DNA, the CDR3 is TGTGCCAGCAGCCCGACAGGACAGGGGGCCTGGGGCTACACCTTC.

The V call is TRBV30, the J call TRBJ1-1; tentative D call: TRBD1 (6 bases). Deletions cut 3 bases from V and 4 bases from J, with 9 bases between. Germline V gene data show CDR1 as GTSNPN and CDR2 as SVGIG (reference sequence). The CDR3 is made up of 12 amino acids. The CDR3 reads CAWRPGVTEAFF. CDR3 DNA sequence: TGTGCCTGGAGACCAGGGGTCACTGAAGCTTTCTTT.

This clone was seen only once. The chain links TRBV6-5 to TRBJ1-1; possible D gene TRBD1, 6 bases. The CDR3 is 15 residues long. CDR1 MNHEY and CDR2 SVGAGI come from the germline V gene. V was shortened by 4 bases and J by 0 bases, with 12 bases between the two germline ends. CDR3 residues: CASSFLAGVNTEAFF. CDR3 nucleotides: TGTGCCAGCAGTTTCCTGGCAGGGGTGAACACTGAAGCTTTCTTT.

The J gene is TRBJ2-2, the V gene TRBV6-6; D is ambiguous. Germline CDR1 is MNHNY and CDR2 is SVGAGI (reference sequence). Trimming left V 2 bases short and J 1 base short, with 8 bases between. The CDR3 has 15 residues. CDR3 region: CASSYVARNTGELFF. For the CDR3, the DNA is TGTGCCAGCAGTTACGTGGCCAGGAACACCGGGGAGCTGTTTTTT.

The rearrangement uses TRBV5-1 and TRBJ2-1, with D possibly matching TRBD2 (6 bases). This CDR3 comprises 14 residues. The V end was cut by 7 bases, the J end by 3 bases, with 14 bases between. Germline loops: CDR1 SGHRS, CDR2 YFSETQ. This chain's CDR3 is CASSSEGVYNEQFF. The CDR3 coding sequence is TGCGCCAGCTCGTCGGAGGGTGTCTACAATGAGCAGTTCTTC.

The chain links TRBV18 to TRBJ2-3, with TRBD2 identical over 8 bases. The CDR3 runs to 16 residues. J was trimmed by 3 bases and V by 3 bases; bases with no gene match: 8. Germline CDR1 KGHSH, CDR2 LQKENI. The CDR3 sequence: CASSPTTSGATDTQYF. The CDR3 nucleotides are TGTGCCAGCTCACCGACCACTAGCGGAGCTACAGATACGCAGTATTTT.

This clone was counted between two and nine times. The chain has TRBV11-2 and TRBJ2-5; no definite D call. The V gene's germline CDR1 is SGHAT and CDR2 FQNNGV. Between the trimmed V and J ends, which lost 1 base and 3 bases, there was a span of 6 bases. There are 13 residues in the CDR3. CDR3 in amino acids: CASSLGQKETQYF. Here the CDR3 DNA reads TGTGCCAGCAGCTTAGGTCAGAAAGAGACCCAGTACTTC.

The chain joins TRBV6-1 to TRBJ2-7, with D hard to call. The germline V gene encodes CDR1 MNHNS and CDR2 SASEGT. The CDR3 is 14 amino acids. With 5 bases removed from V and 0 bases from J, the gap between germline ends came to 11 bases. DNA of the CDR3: TGTGCCAGCAGTTATGGCTCAAGCTCCTACGAGCAGTACTTC. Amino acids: CASSYGSSSYEQYF.

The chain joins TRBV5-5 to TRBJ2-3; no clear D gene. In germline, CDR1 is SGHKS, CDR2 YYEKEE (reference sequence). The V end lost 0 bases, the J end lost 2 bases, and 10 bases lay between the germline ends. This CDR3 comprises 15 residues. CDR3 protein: CASSLAASLTDTQYF. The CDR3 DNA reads TGTGCCAGCAGCTTGGCGGCCAGTCTCACAGATACGCAGTATTTT.

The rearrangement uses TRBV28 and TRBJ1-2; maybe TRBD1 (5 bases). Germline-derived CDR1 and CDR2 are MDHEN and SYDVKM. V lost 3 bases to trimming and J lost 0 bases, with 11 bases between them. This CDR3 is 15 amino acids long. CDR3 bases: TGTGCCAGCAGTTTGGGGTGGGGGGCTAACTATGGCTACACCTTC. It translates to CASSLGWGANYGYTF.

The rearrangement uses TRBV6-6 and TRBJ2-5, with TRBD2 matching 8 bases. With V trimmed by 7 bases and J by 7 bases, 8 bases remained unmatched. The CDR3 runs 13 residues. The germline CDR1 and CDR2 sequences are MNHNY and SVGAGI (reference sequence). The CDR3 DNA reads TGTGCCAGCAACATGGACGGGGGGGGGACCCAGTACTTC. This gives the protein CASNMDGGGTQYF.

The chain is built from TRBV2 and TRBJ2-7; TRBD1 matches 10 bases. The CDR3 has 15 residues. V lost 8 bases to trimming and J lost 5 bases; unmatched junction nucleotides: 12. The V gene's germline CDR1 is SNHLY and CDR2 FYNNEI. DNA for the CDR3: TGTGCCAGCCGAAGTGGTAGGACAGGGGGGCACGAGCAGTACTTC. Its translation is CASRSGRTGGHEQYF.

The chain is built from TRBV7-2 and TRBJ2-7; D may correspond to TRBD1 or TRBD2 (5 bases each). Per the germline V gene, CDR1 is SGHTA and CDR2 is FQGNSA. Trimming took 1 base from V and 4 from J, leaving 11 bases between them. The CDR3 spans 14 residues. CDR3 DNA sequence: TGTGCCAGCAGCTTAGGCAGGGACGGGTACGAGCAGTACTTC. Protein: CASSLGRDGYEQYF.

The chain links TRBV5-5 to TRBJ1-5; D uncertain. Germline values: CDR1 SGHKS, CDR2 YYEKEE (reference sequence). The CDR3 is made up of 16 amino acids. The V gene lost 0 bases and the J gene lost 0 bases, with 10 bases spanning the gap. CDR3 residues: CASSLEEIYSNQPQHF. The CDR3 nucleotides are TGTGCCAGCAGCTTGGAGGAGATTTATAGCAATCAGCCCCAGCATTTT.

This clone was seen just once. CDR3 coding DNA: TGTGCCAGCTCACTCTCCACAGGGACAAACGAAAAACTGTTTTTT. Translating it yields CASSLSTGTNEKLFF. The chain joins TRBV18 to TRBJ1-4; D might be TRBD1 (6 bases). Germline loops: CDR1 KGHSH, CDR2 LQKENI. V lost 4 bases and J lost 8, with 17 bases in between. This CDR3 region has 15 residues.

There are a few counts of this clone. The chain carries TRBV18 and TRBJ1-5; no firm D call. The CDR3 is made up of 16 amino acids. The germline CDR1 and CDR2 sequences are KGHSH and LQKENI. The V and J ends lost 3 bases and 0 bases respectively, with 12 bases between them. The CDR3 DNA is TGTGCCAGCTCACCGTATGAAAGACGTAGCAATCAGCCCCAGCATTTT. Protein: CASSPYERRSNQPQHF. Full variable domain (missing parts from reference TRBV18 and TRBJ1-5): NAGVMQNPRHLVRRRGQEARLRCSPMKGHSHVYWYRQLPEEGLKFMVYLQKENIIDESGMPKERFSAEFPKEGPSILRIQQVVRGDSAAYFCASSPYERRSNQPQHFGDGTRLSIL.

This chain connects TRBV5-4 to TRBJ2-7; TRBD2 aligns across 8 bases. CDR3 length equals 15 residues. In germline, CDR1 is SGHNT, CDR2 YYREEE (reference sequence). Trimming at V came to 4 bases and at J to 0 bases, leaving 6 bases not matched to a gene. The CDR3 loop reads CASSHTSGYSYEQYF. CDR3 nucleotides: TGTGCCAGCAGCCACACTAGCGGCTACTCCTACGAGCAGTACTTC.

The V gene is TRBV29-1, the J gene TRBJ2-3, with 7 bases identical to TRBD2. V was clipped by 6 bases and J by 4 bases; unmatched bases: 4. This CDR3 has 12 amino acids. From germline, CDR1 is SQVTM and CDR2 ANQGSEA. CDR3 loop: CSVETSPDTQYF. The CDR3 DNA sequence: TGCAGCGTGGAGACTAGCCCAGATACGCAGTATTTT.

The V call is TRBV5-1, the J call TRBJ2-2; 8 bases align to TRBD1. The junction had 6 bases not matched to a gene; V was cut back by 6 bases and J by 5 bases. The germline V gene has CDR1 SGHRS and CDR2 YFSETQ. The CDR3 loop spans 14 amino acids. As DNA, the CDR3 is TGCGCCAGCACCAAGACAGGGGAGACCGGGGAGCTGTTTTTT. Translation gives CASTKTGETGELFF.

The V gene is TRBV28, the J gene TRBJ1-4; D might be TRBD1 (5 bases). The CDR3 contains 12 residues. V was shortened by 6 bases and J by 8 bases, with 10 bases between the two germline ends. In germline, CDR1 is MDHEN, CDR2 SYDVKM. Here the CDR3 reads CASSRDGEKLFF. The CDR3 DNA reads TGTGCCAGCAGCAGGGACGGCGAAAAACTGTTTTTT.

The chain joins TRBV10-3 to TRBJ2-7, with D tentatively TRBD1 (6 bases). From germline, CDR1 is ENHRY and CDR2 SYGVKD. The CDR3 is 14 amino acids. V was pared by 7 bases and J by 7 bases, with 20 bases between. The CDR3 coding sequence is TGTGCCATCACCCCAAGTGGGGGCTCGCGGGAGCAGTACTTC. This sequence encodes CAITPSGGSREQYF.

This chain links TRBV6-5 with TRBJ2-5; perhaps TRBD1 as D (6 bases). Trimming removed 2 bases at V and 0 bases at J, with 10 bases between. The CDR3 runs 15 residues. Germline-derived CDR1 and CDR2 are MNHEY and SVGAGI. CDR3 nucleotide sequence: TGTGCCAGCAGTTACAGGGGGTGGGACCAAGAGACCCAGTACTTC. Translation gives CASSYRGWDQETQYF.

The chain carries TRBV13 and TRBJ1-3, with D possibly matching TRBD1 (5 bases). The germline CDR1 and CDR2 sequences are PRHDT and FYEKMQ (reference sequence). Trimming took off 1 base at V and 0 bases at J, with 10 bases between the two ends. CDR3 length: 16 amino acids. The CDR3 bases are TGTGCCAGCAGCTTAGTAGCAGGGAGCTCTGGAAACACCATATATTTT. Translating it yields CASSLVAGSSGNTIYF.

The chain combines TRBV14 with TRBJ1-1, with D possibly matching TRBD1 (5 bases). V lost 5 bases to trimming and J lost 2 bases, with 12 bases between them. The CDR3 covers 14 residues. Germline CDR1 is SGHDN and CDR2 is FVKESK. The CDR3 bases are TGTGCCAGCAGCATTGGGACGGTCAACACTGAAGCTTTCTTT. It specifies CASSIGTVNTEAFF.

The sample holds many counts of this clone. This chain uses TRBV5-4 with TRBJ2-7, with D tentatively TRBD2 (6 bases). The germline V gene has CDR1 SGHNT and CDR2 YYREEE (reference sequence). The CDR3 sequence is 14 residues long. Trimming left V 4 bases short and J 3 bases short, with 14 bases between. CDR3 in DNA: TGTGCCAGCAGCCCATTTAGCGGCCACTACGAGCAGTACTTC. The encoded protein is CASSPFSGHYEQYF.

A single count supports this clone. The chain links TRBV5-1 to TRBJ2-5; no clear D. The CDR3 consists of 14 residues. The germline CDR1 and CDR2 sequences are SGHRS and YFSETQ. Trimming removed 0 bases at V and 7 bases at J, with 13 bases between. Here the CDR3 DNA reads TGCGCCAGCAGCTTGGACTCAATAATAGGGACCCAGTACTTC. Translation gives CASSLDSIIGTQYF. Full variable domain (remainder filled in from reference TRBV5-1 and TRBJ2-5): KAGVTQTPRYLIKTRGQQVTLSCSPISGHRSVSWYQQTPGQGLQFLFEYFSETQRNKGNFPGRFSGRQFSNSRSEMNVSTLELGDSALYLCASSLDSIIGTQYFGPGTRLLVL.